This entry features one T cell receptor (beta chain) sequence. Its antigen remains unidentified. No per-base quality is available; no much larger clone lies one base away. The immunoSEQ Assay was used to sequence TCRbeta CDR3 regions. After extraction, genomic DNA underwent amplification by bias-controlled multiplex PCR, followed by high-throughput sequencing. The authors processed their data as follows. To quantify the absolute abundance of every unique TCRbeta CDR3 region, sequences were collapsed and filtered. Usable DNA was measured by amplifying reference genes present in all nucleated cells, and TCRbeta template counts were normalized to that usable DNA to estimate T cell fraction. Repertoire TCRs were annotated as SARS-CoV-2-specific when V gene, CDR3 amino acid sequence and J gene were exactly matched to a known reactive TCR set. The reference SARS-CoV-2 TCR set was obtained from MIRA and was filtered for enrichment in COVID-19-positive ImmuneCODE repertoires, whereby public or cross-reactive TCRs were removed. Drawing on the MIRA antigens, annotated TCRs were analysed further at the level of specific ORF or position within ORF. Breadth was defined as the number of annotated unique rearrangements divided by the total number of unique productive rearrangements, and depth was defined as the summed frequency of the annotated unique rearrangements. Group comparisons of TCR breadth used two-sided Wilcoxon rank-sum tests. The clones in this table, taken by TCRdb from immuneACCESS, are in-frame only. Not every clone is retained; where verified, under half of the shortfall comes from an unresolved V gene, and the cause of the rest is unknown. V and J calls and clone size are those listed in that table; D and trimming were worked out from the DNA. For this sample the table gives about 350,000 clones, of which less than 90% were detected only once. The leading ten clones occupy 6.4% of the sample.

This record comes from a study of Ad26.COV2.S vaccination and SARS-CoV-2 variants (dated by TCRdb to the early 2020s). Background for the entire study: Vaccine-arm donors came from COV1001, a multicentre, randomized, double-blind, placebo-controlled phase I-IIa trial of Ad26.COV2.S in healthy adults. Ad26.COV2.S was administered intramuscularly at a dose of 5x10^10 or 1x10^11 viral particles, either as one shot or as two shots given 56 days apart. TCRbeta repertoire sequencing was used to assess the specificity and breadth of SARS-CoV-2-reactive T cell receptors after Ad26.COV2.S vaccination. A total of 32 samples were included in the TCR-sequenced set, comprising around 19 Ad26.COV2.S vaccine recipients, 5 placebo recipients and 8 SARS-CoV-2 convalescent individuals. Participants in the trial were split at random into five groups of five each, receiving low-dose or high-dose Ad26.COV2.S once or twice, or else placebo on both occasions. Throughout the experiments and outcome assessment, investigators stayed blinded to trial group allocation. Overall study results and their limits: The study was not powered to compare responses between vaccine doses or regimens. Substantial breadth of spike-specific CD8+ and CD4+ T cell responses was reported after vaccination. Comparable non-spike TCR breadth was observed between vaccine and placebo recipients, consistent with only spike being contained in the vaccine. It was noted by the authors that total T cell responses may have been underestimated by the TCR breadth and depth analyses. Spike-specific TCR breadth was higher in Ad26.COV2.S recipients than in placebo recipients (P = 0.0014).

V is shortened by 0 bases, J by 7 bases, and the region joining them spans 15 bases. Reading the germline V gene gives CDR1 MNHEY and CDR2 SVGEGT. Including cysteine and phenylalanine, the CDR3 has 15 amino acids. Here the CDR3 DNA is all that survives: 45 bases in frame from base 1. The sample's treatment or condition label, decoded: roughly 20 received Ad26.COV2.S at low or high dose, single or two shots; 5 received placebo; per-sample allocation not given. Repertoires of vaccine and placebo recipients were sequenced from samples collected on day 63 after the first injection. Between 29 July and 7 August 2020, Cohort 1b enrolled approximately 26 adults aged 18-55 years at one site in Boston, USA. Ad26.COV2.S was a replication-incompetent adenovirus type 26 vector that expressed a prefusion-stabilized SARS-CoV-2 spike protein derived from the original Wuhan strain.

The sequence is built from TRBV6-2 or TRBV6-3 and TRBJ1-2; TRBD1 is a weak D gene call, 6 bases matching. The specimen was peripheral blood, collected in a trial of Ad26.COV2.S vaccine versus placebo. This TCR was sampled from a person between 18 and 60 years old who received the Ad26.COV2.S COVID-19 vaccine or a placebo. The nucleotide sequence reads as follows: TGTGCCAGCAGTTACTCGACCCGGGGGCAAGGTGGCTACACCTTC. Its protein reads: CASSYSTRGQGGYTF.